What follows are 28 T cell receptor beta chains derived from one specimen sequenced in a study of blood T cell repertoires in COVID-19. Libraries were prepared by immunoSEQ multiplex PCR; TCRdb keeps only in-frame clonotypes and omits some of them. Among about 100,000 clones, 80% to 95% were seen once, and the ten largest hold around 2.1%. Input material: peripheral blood. Source of these receptors: a man aged 50 to 59 with active COVID-19.

The V gene is TRBV19, the J gene TRBJ1-1; D is unclear. The CDR3 runs to 14 residues. The V end lost 3 bases, the J end lost 1 base, and 9 bases lay between the germline ends. From germline, CDR1 is LNHDA and CDR2 SQIVND (reference sequence). The CDR3: CASSIWAENTEAFF. In DNA form, the CDR3 reads TGTGCCAGTAGTATTTGGGCAGAGAACACTGAAGCTTTCTTT.

This clone showed up just once. The chain joins TRBV5-1 to TRBJ2-1, with D possibly being TRBD2 (6 bases). Germline V gene lookup returns CDR1 SGHRS and CDR2 YFSETQ. Trimming removed 5 bases at V and 5 bases at J, with 14 bases between. This CDR3 is built from 14 residues. The CDR3 spells CASSFGGVDNEQFF. The CDR3 DNA reads TGCGCCAGCAGTTTCGGGGGAGTCGACAATGAGCAGTTCTTC.

V usage is TRBV15 and J usage is TRBJ2-5, with 8 positions matching TRBD2. The J segment lost 3 bases and the V segment lost 0 bases, leaving 6 bases of the junction unmatched. The CDR3 is made up of 16 amino acids. CDR1 and CDR2 from the germline V gene are LNHNV and YYDKDF (reference sequence). Here the CDR3 DNA reads TGTGCCACCAGCAGAGATTCGGGAGCGGGGGAAGAGACCCAGTACTTC. Translating gives CATSRDSGAGEETQYF.

The rearrangement joins TRBV30 to TRBJ2-5, with D possibly matching TRBD1 (6 bases). The CDR3 has 13 amino acids. Trimming took 8 bases from V and 4 from J, leaving 17 bases between them. The germline V gene has CDR1 GTSNPN and CDR2 SVGIG (reference sequence). The CDR3 reads CAGKQGRRETQYF. For the CDR3, the DNA is TGTGCCGGGAAGCAGGGGCGCCGAGAGACCCAGTACTTC.

The chain joins TRBV5-6 to TRBJ2-1; TRBD2 matches 11 bases. The V and J ends lost 5 bases and 4 bases, in that order; junction bases with no gene match: 5. Germline V gives CDR1 SGHDT, CDR2 YYEEEE. There are 15 residues in the CDR3. For the CDR3, the DNA is TGTGCCAGCAGTCCACTAGCGGGAGCTTACAATGAGCAGTTCTTC. Its protein product is CASSPLAGAYNEQFF.

The V gene is TRBV6-5, the J gene TRBJ1-1, with D unresolved. Germline lookup yields CDR1 MNHEY and CDR2 SVGAGI. This CDR3 comprises 13 residues. Trimming cost V 6 bases and J 6 bases, with 14 bases left between them. The CDR3 DNA reads as TGTGCCAGCAGCTCAATGCCCGGGGCTGAAGCTTTCTTT. Residues: CASSSMPGAEAFF.

The chain recombines TRBV5-1 with TRBJ2-3; 12 nucleotides align to TRBD1. V lost 0 bases to trimming and J lost 4 bases; unmatched junction nucleotides: 3. The germline gives CDR1 SGHRS, CDR2 YFSETQ. The CDR3 runs 16 residues. CDR3 amino acids: CASSLGGTGGSDTQYF. CDR3 bases: TGCGCCAGCAGCTTGGGAGGGACAGGGGGCTCAGATACGCAGTATTTT. Based on the CDR3 plus reference TRBV5-1 and TRBJ2-3, the full variable domain is KAGVTQTPRYLIKTRGQQVTLSCSPISGHRSVSWYQQTPGQGLQFLFEYFSETQRNKGNFPGRFSGRQFSNSRSEMNVSTLELGDSALYLCASSLGGTGGSDTQYFGPGTRLTVL.

The rearrangement uses TRBV11-2 and TRBJ2-7; 11 bases line up with TRBD1. J gave up 7 bases and V 4 bases, and 6 bases lay outside the gene matches. Germline V lookup: CDR1 SGHAT, CDR2 FQNNGV. This CDR3 is 14 amino acids long. CDR3: CASSYPGTGGEQYV. In nucleotides, the CDR3 is TGTGCCAGCAGCTACCCCGGGACAGGGGGTGAGCAGTACGTC.

The rearrangement uses TRBV2 and TRBJ2-1; 11 bases are shared with TRBD2. Germline CDR1 SNHLY, CDR2 FYNNEI. Trimming removed 6 bases from V and 1 base from J; junction bases left unmatched: 5. The CDR3 is 16 residues long. The CDR3 protein is CASRAGTSGSYNEQFF. The DNA of the CDR3 is TGTGCCAGCAGGGCAGGGACTAGCGGTTCCTACAATGAGCAGTTCTTC.

This clone was detected only once. V usage is TRBV19 and J usage is TRBJ1-5; maybe TRBD1 (5 bases). The CDR3 is made up of 13 amino acids. Per the germline V gene, CDR1 is LNHDA and CDR2 is SQIVND (reference sequence). Trimming left V 5 bases short and J 11 bases short, with 16 bases between. CDR3 nucleotides: TGTGCCAGTAGTCCTGACAGTTGGGAGGCCCAGCATTTT. Its protein is CASSPDSWEAQHF.

In this sample, this clone turned up once. The rearrangement uses TRBV7-2 and TRBJ1-1; 7 nucleotides align to TRBD1. This CDR3 contains 17 residues. The germline gives CDR1 SGHTA, CDR2 FQGNSA. The junction had 13 bases not matched to a gene; V was cut back by 1 base and J by 5 bases. Here the CDR3 reads CASSLVVAAGGMTEAFF. CDR3 in DNA: TGTGCCAGCAGCTTAGTTGTAGCGGCAGGGGGGATGACTGAAGCTTTCTTT.

The chain carries TRBV18 and TRBJ2-3; 8 bases are a match to TRBD1. The V gene's germline CDR1 is KGHSH and CDR2 LQKENI. This CDR3 comprises 17 residues. V dropped 5 bases and J dropped 1; count of bases not matched to a gene: 11. This CDR3 reads CASSTLTGAVGTDTQYF. The CDR3 DNA is TGTGCCAGCTCAACCCTGACAGGGGCGGTGGGCACAGATACGCAGTATTTT. Supplemented by reference TRBV18 and TRBJ2-3, the full variable domain reads NAGVMQNPRHLVRRRGQEARLRCSPMKGHSHVYWYRQLPEEGLKFMVYLQKENIIDESGMPKERFSAEFPKEGPSILRIQQVVRGDSAAYFCASSTLTGAVGTDTQYFGPGTRLTVL.

The J gene is TRBJ1-6, the V gene TRBV30; D is possibly TRBD1 (5 bases). The germline V gene has CDR1 GTSNPN and CDR2 SVGIG (reference sequence). CDR3 length equals 15 residues. Deletions cut 5 bases from V and 4 bases from J, with 15 bases between. The CDR3 DNA sequence: TGTGCCTGGCTCAAAGGGGCCAGTTATAATTCACCCCTCCACTTT. This translates into CAWLKGASYNSPLHF.

The V and J genes are TRBV13 and TRBJ2-3; 7 bases line up with TRBD2. Per germline, CDR1 PRHDT and CDR2 FYEKMQ (reference sequence). The CDR3 has 12 residues. V was pared by 10 bases and J by 10 bases, with 11 bases of the junction left unmatched. CDR3 nucleotides: TGTGCCACCTCGTTGGCCGCGGGGGCGCAGTATTTT. The encoded protein is CATSLAAGAQYF.

J is TRBJ2-1 and V is TRBV2; TRBD1 might be the D (5 bases). This CDR3 is built from 15 residues. Trimming took off 2 bases at V and 0 bases at J, with 8 bases between the two ends. CDR1 and CDR2 from the germline V gene are SNHLY and FYNNEI. CDR3 sequence reads: CASSEQGGSYNEQFF. CDR3 bases: TGTGCCAGCAGTGAACAGGGTGGCTCCTACAATGAGCAGTTCTTC.

This chain joins TRBV7-6 and TRBJ2-7, with 7 bases that match TRBD1. V was clipped by 5 bases and J by 1 base; unmatched bases: 14. The CDR3 spans 17 residues. Germline V gene sequence: CDR1 SGHVS, CDR2 FNYEAQ. CDR3 loop: CASSRKPPGTVSYEQYF. In DNA, the CDR3 is TGTGCCAGCAGCCGCAAACCCCCCGGGACAGTTTCCTACGAGCAGTACTTC.

The J gene is TRBJ1-5, the V gene TRBV24-1; the match to TRBD1 covers 9 bases. Per the germline V gene, CDR1 is KGHDR and CDR2 is SFDVKD. The CDR3 has 19 amino acids. Losses at the gene ends were 2 bases for V and 1 base for J; bases not matched to a gene: 11. CDR3 in DNA: TGTGCCACCAGTGATTACAAGGGGACAGGGATTTCGAGCAATCAGCCCCAGCATTTT. Its translation: CATSDYKGTGISSNQPQHF.

The chain couples TRBV6-5 to TRBJ1-1, with TRBD1 as a possible D gene (5 bases). The V gene lost 0 bases and the J gene lost 3 bases, with 8 bases spanning the gap. The CDR3 is 14 amino acids. Per germline, CDR1 MNHEY and CDR2 SVGAGI. The CDR3 DNA reads as TGTGCCAGCAGTTACTCACCAGGGTACACTGAAGCTTTCTTT. It yields the protein CASSYSPGYTEAFF.

This clone has a handful of counts. V usage is TRBV6-6 and J usage is TRBJ1-5, with TRBD1 matching 9 bases. Looked up from germline, CDR1 is MNHNY and CDR2 is SVGAGI (reference sequence). V was pared by 6 bases and J by 6 bases, with 6 bases of the junction left unmatched. This CDR3 region has 14 residues. CDR3 amino acids: CASSRGQGVQPQHF. As DNA, the CDR3 is TGTGCCAGCAGCCGGGGACAGGGAGTTCAGCCCCAGCATTTT.

CDR3 in amino acids: CASSSLADSYNEQFF. The CDR3 DNA follows: TGTGCCAGCAGCTCCCTAGCGGACTCCTACAATGAGCAGTTCTTC. The rearrangement links TRBV5-4 to TRBJ2-1; 7 nucleotides agree with TRBD2. Trimming cost V 3 bases and J 0 bases; bases outside gene matches: 3. There are 15 residues in the CDR3. Germline CDR1 reads SGHNT; CDR2 reads YYREEE (reference sequence).

V is TRBV27 and J is TRBJ2-7; a weak D match, TRBD2 (5 bases). The V and J ends lost 2 bases and 3 bases respectively, with 14 bases between them. Germline V gene lookup returns CDR1 MNHEY and CDR2 SMNVEV (reference sequence). The CDR3 covers 15 residues. In nucleotides, the CDR3 is TGTGCCAGCAGTTTAAGAGAGTCGGGAAGCTACGAGCAGTACTTC. It is translated as CASSLRESGSYEQYF.

For the CDR3, the DNA is TGTGCCAGCTCCTCGGGACAGAAAGAGACCCAGTACTTC. Residues: CASSSGQKETQYF. The rearrangement links TRBV18 to TRBJ2-5; 7 nucleotides match TRBD1. Germline CDR1 KGHSH, CDR2 LQKENI. V dropped 6 bases and J dropped 3; count of bases not matched to a gene: 4. This CDR3 is 13 amino acids long.

The chain employs TRBV9 and TRBJ1-2; tentative D call: TRBD1 (5 bases). This CDR3 contains 16 residues. Looked up from germline, CDR1 is SGDLS and CDR2 is YYNGEE. The ends were cut back, 0 bases at V and 8 bases at J, with 20 bases in the middle. The DNA for the CDR3 is TGTGCCAGCAGCGTAGGAACAGGCTCGCCTCTGCAGGGCTACACCTTC. It yields the protein CASSVGTGSPLQGYTF. Drawing the rest from reference TRBV9 and TRBJ1-2, the complete variable domain is DSGVTQTPKHLITATGQRVTLRCSPRSGDLSVYWYQQSLDQGLQFLIQYYNGEERAKGNILERFSAQQFPDLHSELNLSSLELGDSALYFCASSVGTGSPLQGYTFGSGTRLTVV.

At least ten counts were recorded for this clone. The chain couples TRBV19 to TRBJ1-1; D is possibly TRBD1 (6 bases). The V gene lost 2 bases and the J gene lost 1 base, with 8 bases spanning the gap. The CDR3 extends over 14 amino acids. Germline CDR1 reads LNHDA; CDR2 reads SQIVND (reference sequence). The CDR3 sequence: CASSIKQGNTEAFF. The DNA of the CDR3 is TGTGCCAGTAGTATAAAACAGGGGAACACTGAAGCTTTCTTT.

This rearrangement joins TRBV5-6 to TRBJ2-1; TRBD1 matches 8 bases. Per germline, CDR1 SGHDT and CDR2 YYEEEE. V lost 1 base and J lost 6; bases outside the gene matches: 9. The CDR3 contains 16 residues. DNA of the CDR3: TGTGCCAGCAGCTTGCTGCGTGGACAGGGTGCCAATGAGCAGTTCTTC. Protein sequence: CASSLLRGQGANEQFF.

The chain combines TRBV7-2 with TRBJ1-3, with D possibly TRBD1 on 5 matching bases. CDR1 is SGHTA, CDR2 FQGNSA, per germline. This CDR3 is built from 16 residues. Trimming shortened V by 1 base and J by 4 bases, and 14 bases separated the two germline ends. The CDR3 region is CASSLVGGARGNTIYF. Written as DNA, the CDR3 is TGTGCCAGCAGCTTAGTAGGTGGGGCGAGGGGAAACACCATATATTTT.

This rearrangement joins TRBV12-3 or TRBV12-4 to TRBJ2-5, with unresolved D. The CDR3 spans 13 residues. The V gene lost 5 bases and the J gene lost 4 bases, with 11 bases spanning the gap. Written as DNA, the CDR3 is TGTGCCAGCAGTGTCGTAGAGCGAGAGACCCAGTACTTC. Its protein is CASSVVERETQYF.

V gene TRBV7-6 combines with J gene TRBJ2-3, with 9 bases aligning to TRBD2. The CDR3 contains 16 residues. CDR1 SGHVS and CDR2 FNYEAQ come from the germline V gene. Unmatched junction bases numbered 8, after V lost 5 bases and J lost 2 bases. CDR3 residues: CASSPQLAGYTDTQYF. The CDR3 coding sequence is TGTGCCAGCAGCCCTCAACTAGCGGGCTACACAGATACGCAGTATTTT.